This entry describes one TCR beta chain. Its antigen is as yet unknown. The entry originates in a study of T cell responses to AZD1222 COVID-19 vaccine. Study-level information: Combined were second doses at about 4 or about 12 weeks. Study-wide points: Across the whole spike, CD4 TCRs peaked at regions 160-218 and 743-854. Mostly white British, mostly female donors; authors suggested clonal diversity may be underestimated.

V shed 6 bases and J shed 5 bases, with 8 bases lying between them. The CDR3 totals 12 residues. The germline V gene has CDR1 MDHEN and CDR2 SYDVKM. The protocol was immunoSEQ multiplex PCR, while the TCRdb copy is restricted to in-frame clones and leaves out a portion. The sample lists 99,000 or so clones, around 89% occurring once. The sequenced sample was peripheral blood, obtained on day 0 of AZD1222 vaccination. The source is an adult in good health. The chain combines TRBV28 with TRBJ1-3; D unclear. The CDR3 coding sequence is TGTGCCAGCAGCACACTCAGAAACACCATATATTTT. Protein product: CASSTLRNTIYF.